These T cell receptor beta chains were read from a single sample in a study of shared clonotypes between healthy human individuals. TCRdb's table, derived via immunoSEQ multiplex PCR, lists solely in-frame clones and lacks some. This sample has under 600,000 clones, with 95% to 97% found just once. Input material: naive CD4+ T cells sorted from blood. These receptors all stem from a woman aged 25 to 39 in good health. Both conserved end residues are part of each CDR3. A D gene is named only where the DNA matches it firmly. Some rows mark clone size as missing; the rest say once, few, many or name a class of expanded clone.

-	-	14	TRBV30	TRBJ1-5	TGTGCCTGGAGGGCTAAAGCCTCCAATCAGCCCCAGCATTTT	CAWRAKASNQPQHF
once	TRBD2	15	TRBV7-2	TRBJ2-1	TGTGCCAGCAGCCTCACTAGCGGGGCGCACAATGAGCAGTTCTTC	CASSLTSGAHNEQFF
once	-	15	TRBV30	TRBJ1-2	TGTGCCTGGAGTAAGACAGGAGTCCTAAACTATGGCTACACCTTC	CAWSKTGVLNYGYTF
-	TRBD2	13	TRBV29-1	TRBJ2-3	TGCAGCGAGAGGACTAGCGGCACAGATACGCAGTATTTT	CSERTSGTDTQYF
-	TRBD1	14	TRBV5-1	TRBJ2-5	TGCGCCAGCAGCCCGGGGACAGCCCAAGAGACCCAGTACTTC	CASSPGTAQETQYF
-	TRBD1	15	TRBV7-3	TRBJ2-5	TGTGCCAGCAGCCCCGCCGGGACAGGGGGTTGGTCCCAGTACTTC	CASSPAGTGGWSQYF
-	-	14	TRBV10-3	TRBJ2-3	TGTGCCATCAGTGAGTACCGGGGCTACGATACGCAGTATTTT	CAISEYRGYDTQYF
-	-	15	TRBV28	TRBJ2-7	TGTGCCAGCAGTTTAGGAGCGGACTATTCCTACGAGCAGTACTTC	CASSLGADYSYEQYF
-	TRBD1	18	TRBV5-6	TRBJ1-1	TGTGCCAGCAGCCTCCCGAGGGGGCGAGAGTCAATGAACACTGAAGCTTTCTTT	CASSLPRGRESMNTEAFF
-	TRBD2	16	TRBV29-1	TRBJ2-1	TGCAGCGTTGAAAGGATAGCGGGAGTGGGATACAATGAGCAGTTCTTC	CSVERIAGVGYNEQFF
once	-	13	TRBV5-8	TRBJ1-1	TGTGCCAGCAGCCCTACGATGAACACTGAAGCTTTCTTT	CASSPTMNTEAFF
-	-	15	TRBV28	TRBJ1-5	TGTGCCAGCAGTTCCCTCCCAGGTATTGGACAGCCCCAGCATTTT	CASSSLPGIGQPQHF
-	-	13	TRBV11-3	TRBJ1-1	TGTGCCAGCAGCCCACCTGGGGGAGGGACAGCTTTCTTT	CASSPPGGGTAFF
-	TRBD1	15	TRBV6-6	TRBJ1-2	TGTGCCAGCAGTTCCCCGGGACAGGGGGATTGGGGCTACACCTTC	CASSSPGQGDWGYTF
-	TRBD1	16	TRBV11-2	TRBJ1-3	TGTGCCAGCAGCACACAGGGGGCCGGCTCTGGAAACACCATATATTTT	CASSTQGAGSGNTIYF
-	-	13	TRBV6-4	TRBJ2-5	TGTGCCAGCAGTAAACAGGCTCAAGAGACCCAGTACTTC	CASSKQAQETQYF
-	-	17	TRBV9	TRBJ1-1	TGTGCCAGCAGCGTAGCTTCGGGAACCCTGTTGGGCACTGAAGCTTTCTTT	CASSVASGTLLGTEAFF
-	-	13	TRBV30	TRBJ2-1	TGTGCCTGGAGTGTAATCTTTGTTGGGGAGCAGTTCTTC	CAWSVIFVGEQFF
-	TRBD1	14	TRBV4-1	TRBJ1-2	TGCGCCAGCAGCCCGGACAGGGCGGACCATGGCTACACCTTC	CASSPDRADHGYTF
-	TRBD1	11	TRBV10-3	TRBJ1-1	TGTGCCGTCAGGGGGAAAACTGAAGCTTTCTTT	CAVRGKTEAFF
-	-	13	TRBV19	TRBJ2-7	TGTGCCAGTAGTAGAGAGAGCTCCTACGAGCAGTACTTC	CASSRESSYEQYF
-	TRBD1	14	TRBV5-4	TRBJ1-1	TGTGCCAGCAGCTTGGTTTCACAGGGGACTGAAGCTTTCTTT	CASSLVSQGTEAFF
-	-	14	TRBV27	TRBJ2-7	TGTGCCAGCAGTTGGGGGGGCCCATGGTACGAGCAGTACTTC	CASSWGGPWYEQYF
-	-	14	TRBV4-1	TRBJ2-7	TGCGCCAGCAGCCAAGTGGGGCAGTCCTACGAGCAGTACTTC	CASSQVGQSYEQYF
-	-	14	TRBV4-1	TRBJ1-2	TGCGCCAGCAGCCAAGAATCTGAGGGCTATGGCTACACCTTC	CASSQESEGYGYTF
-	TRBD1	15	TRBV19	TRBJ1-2	TGTGCCAGTAGGCGCCTCACAGGGGAGCGCGGTGGCTACACCTTC	CASRRLTGERGGYTF
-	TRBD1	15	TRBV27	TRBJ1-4	TGTGCCAGCAGTAAAACCGGGACAGGGAATGAAAAACTGTTTTTT	CASSKTGTGNEKLFF
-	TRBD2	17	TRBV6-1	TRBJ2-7	TGTGCCAGCAGTGAAGTAGAGGGCGGGAGTATAACCTACGAGCAGTACTTC	CASSEVEGGSITYEQYF
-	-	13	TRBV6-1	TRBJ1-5	TGTGCCAGCAGTGAAACCTACAATCAGCCCCAGCATTTT	CASSETYNQPQHF
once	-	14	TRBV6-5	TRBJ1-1	TGTGCCAGCACTTTTGCGGGGGCGCGAACTGAAGCTTTCTTT	CASTFAGARTEAFF
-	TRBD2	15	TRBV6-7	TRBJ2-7	TGTGCCAGCAGTTACTCCCTAGCGGTGAACGACGAGCAGTACTTC	CASSYSLAVNDEQYF
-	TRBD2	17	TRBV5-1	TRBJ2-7	TGCGCCAGCAGCTTGGCCCTTACTAGCGGGTTGCCCTACGAGCAGTACTTC	CASSLALTSGLPYEQYF
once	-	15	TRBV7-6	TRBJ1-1	TGTGCCAGCAGCTTACTGGCCAGAGGGGACACTGAAGCTTTCTTT	CASSLLARGDTEAFF
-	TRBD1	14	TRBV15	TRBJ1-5	TGTGCCACCGCGGACAGGGAGGAAAATCAGCCCCAGCATTTT	CATADREENQPQHF
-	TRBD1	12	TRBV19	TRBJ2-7	TGTGCCACACAGGGGACCCTCTACGAGCAGTACTTC	CATQGTLYEQYF
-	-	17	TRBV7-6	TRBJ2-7	TGTGCCAGCAGCTTAGTACCCAGGGGACCCATCTCCTACGAGCAGTACTTC	CASSLVPRGPISYEQYF
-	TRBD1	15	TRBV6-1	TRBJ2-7	TGTGCCAGCAGTGAACCGGGACAGGGGTCCTACGAGCAGTACTTC	CASSEPGQGSYEQYF